The source of this T cell receptor (beta chain) is a study of blood T cells in healthy people across ages. Study outcomes and limitations: In older individuals, TCR beta diversity per million T cells was lower, falling roughly linearly with age.

The sample providers were healthy Caucasian people from Russia, aged about 6 to 95. Extraction of total RNA produced a minimum of 5 micrograms from each sample. Concerning this clonotype itself: The target antigen is unknown.

Primers used in a second PCR of about 6 to 12 cycles were a sample-barcoded 5' primer and a J-beta primer mix. From the 5' RACE reads, TCRdb called clonotypes with MiXCR, one entry per CDR3 protein. In the table there are hundreds of thousands of distinct CDR3 sequences, under 25% of which are singletons. The germline V gene has CDR1 DFQATT and CDR2 SNEGSKA (reference sequence). V lost 5 bases and J lost 9; bases outside the gene matches: 10. The CDR3 spans 13 residues. The rearrangement joins TRBV20-1 to TRBJ2-1; 7 bases align to TRBD2. The receptor was isolated from a man between 65 and 79 years old in good health. The sample consisted of blood. This CDR3 reads CSAQSGKVSEQFF. As DNA, the CDR3 is TGCAGTGCTCAAAGCGGGAAGGTTAGTGAGCAGTTCTTC.